This T cell receptor beta chain originates from a study of blood T cell repertoires in COVID-19. About the research overall: T cells, B-cell-depleted T cells, or PBMCs supplied cDNA or gDNA.

Clones were read by immunoSEQ multiplex PCR, and TCRdb kept only the in-frame ones, dropping some. The sample includes over 200,000 clones, about nine tenths of them seen just once. Living in roughly 23 US areas, the participants were between about 18 and 90 years of age. With 0 bases clipped from V and 5 bases from J, the junction kept 13 bases outside the gene matches. Germline CDR1 SGDLS, CDR2 YYNGEE. This CDR3 has 18 amino acids. The rearrangement uses TRBV9 and TRBJ2-3, with 9 bases lining up with TRBD2. Sequencing was done on a sample of PBMCs or T cells enriched from blood (not recorded which). This clonotype was obtained from a man younger than 45 who had recovered from COVID-19. For the CDR3, the DNA is TGTGCCAGCAGCGTAGCTAGGGGGCGGGAGGGCCTCGGAGATACGCAGTATTTT. Translating gives CASSVARGREGLGDTQYF.